This is a list of T cell receptor beta chains from one sample in a study of T cells in localized non-small cell lung cancer. Only in-frame clones appear in the TCRdb table, and some are missing; sequencing was by immunoSEQ multiplex PCR. This sample has about 2,700 clones, with roughly 27% found just once. The material sequenced was lung tumor tissue, taken before any cancer treatment. All receptors come from a man aged 35 to 69 with stage II squamous cell lung carcinoma. Both conserved end residues are trimmed from each CDR3.

v_call cdr3_aa
TRBV6-8 AVKGLAGDTDTQY
TRBV10-2 ASSPPGSTEAF
TRBV6-8 ASTRDRGGEQY
TRBV18 ASSVDEGFGYGYT
TRBV11-3 ASSLTANTGELF
TRBV7-2 ASSSTVNTEAF
TRBV18 ASSPRQGAQGDYGYT
TRBV7-5 ASSSQLTGETQY
TRBV19 ASSIVGDQPQH
TRBV15 ATSRSQGMNTEAF
TRBV6-7 ASSYSGLEANVLT
TRBV10-2 ASRPGGSTEQY
TRBV6-1 ASSEAGLMGNQPQH
TRBV29-1 SVRVLLGGRETQY
TRBV6-8 ASSYSTTRGNQPQH
TRBV11-3 ASSLGQAPISGNTIY
TRBV18 ASSPSRETTEAF
TRBV6-8 ASSDDRARDEQF
TRBV10-3 AISEFRPGGVSPSTGELF
TRBV11-3 ASSPAARGGVDTQY
TRBV28 ASSGQHHYGYT
TRBV10-2 ASSPGLSYNEQF
TRBV5-1 ASSPLGPEYNSPLH
TRBV9 ASSVLAGSSTDTQY
TRBV6-7 ASSYTGRAF
TRBV6-8 ASSYPGNEKLF
TRBV6-8 ASSYEGHTEAF
TRBV11-3 ASSLSPFNYGYT
TRBV11-3 ASTPTSWEETQY
TRBV11-3 ASSSGQDTSYEQY
TRBV11-3 ASSDPRARYNEQF
TRBV6-8 ATNPGQGIYGELF
TRBV9 ASSPGLAGGHGELF
TRBV10-2 ASSAQEETEAF
TRBV28 ASSFLVGVNQPQH
TRBV5-1 ASSQDQVWNEQF
TRBV2 ASSPPAGTSGF
TRBV9 ASPGQDPNEQF
TRBV11-3 ASSLGLDTDTQY
TRBV10-2 ASKVEGGSNQPQH
TRBV11-3 ASRLTGGYSPLH
TRBV28 ASSVVRGEQF
TRBV11-3 ASSSGTDYNEQF
TRBV1 ASSQIAGGSTDTQY
TRBV10-2 ASSESRMGAGETQY
TRBV11-3 ASSLVGTGAYEQY